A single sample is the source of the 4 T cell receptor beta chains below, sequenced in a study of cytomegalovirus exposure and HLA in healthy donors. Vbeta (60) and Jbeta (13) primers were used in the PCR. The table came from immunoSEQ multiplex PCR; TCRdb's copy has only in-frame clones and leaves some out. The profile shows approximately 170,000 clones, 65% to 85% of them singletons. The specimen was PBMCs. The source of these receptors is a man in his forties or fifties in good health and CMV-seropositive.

Here the CDR3 DNA reads TGTGCCAGTAGCCCTGAGGGTACTGGTACCGGGGAGCTGTTTTTT. As protein: CASSPEGTGTGELFF. V usage is TRBV19 and J usage is TRBJ2-2; perhaps TRBD2 as D (5 bases). The CDR3 is made up of 15 amino acids. Germline V lookup: CDR1 LNHDA, CDR2 SQIVND (reference sequence). V lost 6 bases to trimming and J lost 5 bases, with 16 bases between them.

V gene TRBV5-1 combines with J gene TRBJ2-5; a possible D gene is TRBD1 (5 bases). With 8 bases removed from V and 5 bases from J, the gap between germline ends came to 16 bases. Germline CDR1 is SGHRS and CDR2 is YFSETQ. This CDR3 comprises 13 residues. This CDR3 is CASKGLVSETQYF. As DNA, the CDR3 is TGCGCCAGTAAGGGGCTGGTTTCTGAGACCCAGTACTTC.

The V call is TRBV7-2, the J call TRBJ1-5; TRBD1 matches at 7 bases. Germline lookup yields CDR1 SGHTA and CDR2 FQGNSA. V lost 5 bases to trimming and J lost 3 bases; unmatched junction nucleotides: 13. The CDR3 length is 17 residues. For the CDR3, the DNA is TGTGCCAGCAGCGAGACAGGGACCTTTGGTCCCAATCAGCCCCAGCATTTT. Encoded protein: CASSETGTFGPNQPQHF.

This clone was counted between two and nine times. This CDR3 reads CASSAAGTATYEQYF. In DNA form, the CDR3 reads TGTGCCAGCAGTGCGGCTGGGACAGCGACTTACGAGCAGTACTTC. V is TRBV25-1 and J is TRBJ2-7; TRBD1 matches at 7 bases. Germline V gene data show CDR1 as MGHDK and CDR2 as SYGVNS. This CDR3 is built from 15 residues. V shed 4 bases, J shed 4 bases, and the junction held 10 bases outside the gene matches.